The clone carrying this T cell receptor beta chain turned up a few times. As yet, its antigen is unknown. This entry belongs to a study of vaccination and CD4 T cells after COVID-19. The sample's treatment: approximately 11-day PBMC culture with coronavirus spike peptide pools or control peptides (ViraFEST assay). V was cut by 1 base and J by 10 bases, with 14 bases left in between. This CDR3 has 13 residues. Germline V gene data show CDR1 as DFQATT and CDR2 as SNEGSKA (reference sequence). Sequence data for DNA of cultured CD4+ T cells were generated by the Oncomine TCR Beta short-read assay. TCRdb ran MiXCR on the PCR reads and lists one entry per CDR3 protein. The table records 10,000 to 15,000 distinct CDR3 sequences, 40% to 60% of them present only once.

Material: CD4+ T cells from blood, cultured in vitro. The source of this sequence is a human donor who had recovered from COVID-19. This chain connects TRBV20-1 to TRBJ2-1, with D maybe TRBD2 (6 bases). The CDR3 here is CSARAGVIEEQFF. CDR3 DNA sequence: TGCAGTGCTAGAGCGGGAGTGATTGAGGAGCAGTTCTTC.